The count of the clone carrying this T cell receptor (beta chain) is one. Its matching antigen is unknown. Other DNA variants within this sample encode the same CDR3. This sample was included in a study of cytomegalovirus exposure and HLA in healthy donors. PCR involved 60 Vbeta and 13 Jbeta primers. Method: immunoSEQ multiplex PCR; TCRdb's copy keeps in-frame clones and lacks some. The table lists 150,000 to 200,000 clones, roughly 80% of them singletons. Overall study results and limits: Follow-up analysis later connected one missense variant in DCLRE1C with trimming of TCR beta V- and J-genes. An analysis that came later showed most CMV-associated TCR beta chains appearing HLA-restricted. Per a prior analysis, the majority of TCR beta V segments were productive roughly 87% or roughly 30% of the time. Later work showed greater clonal expansion in HLA-associated TCR beta chains than in equally common others.

V lost 5 bases to trimming and J lost 2 bases; unmatched junction nucleotides: 3. The germline CDR1 and CDR2 sequences are SGHNT and YENEEA. This CDR3 is 15 amino acids long. Material for sequencing was PBMCs. The receptor was isolated from a woman in her 40s in good health and CMV-seropositive. This chain joins TRBV11-3 and TRBJ2-1, with 10 positions matching TRBD2. The CDR3 DNA follows: TGTGCCAGCAGCCGAGCGGGAGGGACCTACAATGAGCAGTTCTTC. Translation gives CASSRAGGTYNEQFF.